This passage covers 7 T cell receptor beta chains from one sample sequenced in a study of cytotoxic CD8 clonotypes in ibrutinib-treated CLL (dated by TCRdb to the early 2020s). The library was made by the immunoSEQ multiplex PCR assay. Sourced from immuneACCESS, this table was stored by TCRdb with only in-frame sequences that have V and J called. A share of the clones is absent; for the studies checked, an unresolved V gene accounts for under half, and the remainder has no known explanation. Recorded for this sample are about 27,000 clones; over 55% of them occurred a single time. The leading ten clones occupy about 53% of the sample. The sample's time point, from its label and the paper: around 25 months on ibrutinib. This material consisted of PBMCs, taken after 24 months of ibrutinib treatment. These receptor sequences come from a human donor with chronic lymphocytic leukemia.

The chain combines TRBV4-3 with TRBJ2-3; TRBD1 is a possible D gene (6 bases). Trimming took off 0 bases at V and 4 bases at J, with 11 bases between the two ends. The V gene's germline CDR1 is LGHNA and CDR2 YSLEER. This CDR3 region has 15 residues. The CDR3 sequence is CASSQDTAGADTQYF. The CDR3, as DNA: TGCGCCAGCAGCCAAGATACGGCAGGGGCAGATACGCAGTATTTT.

This clone has just one count. The chain recombines TRBV5-1 with TRBJ1-3; the D is unclear. The CDR3 runs to 16 residues. Per the germline V gene, CDR1 is SGHRS and CDR2 is YFSETQ. V was cut by 0 bases and J by 4 bases, with 14 bases left in between. The CDR3 reads CASSLAPPSEGNTIYF. CDR3 nucleotide sequence: TGCGCCAGCAGCTTGGCCCCCCCCTCAGAGGGAAACACCATATATTTT.

This clone was counted once. J is TRBJ1-1 and V is TRBV25-1, with a possible D match to TRBD1 (5 bases). The germline V gene encodes CDR1 MGHDK and CDR2 SYGVNS. Between the trimmed V and J ends, which lost 3 bases and 9 bases, there was a span of 8 bases. The CDR3 is 11 residues long. In nucleotides, the CDR3 is TGTGCCAGCAGTGAGGGGGTGAAAGCTTTCTTT. It translates to CASSEGVKAFF.

The chain links TRBV5-1 to TRBJ2-3; unclear D gene. Germline V CDR1 and CDR2: SGHRS, YFSETQ. V shed 1 base and J shed 0 bases, with 9 bases lying between them. The CDR3 is 15 amino acids. The CDR3 coding sequence is TGCGCCAGCAGCTTGACATATCCGAGCACAGATACGCAGTATTTT. It specifies CASSLTYPSTDTQYF.

The chain couples TRBV11-2 to TRBJ1-1; 7 nucleotides match TRBD1. Germline assignment: CDR1 SGHAT and CDR2 FQNNGV. With V trimmed by 5 bases and J by 1 base, 7 bases remained unmatched. The CDR3 totals 15 residues. The CDR3 nucleotides read TGTGCCAGCAGCCACAACGACAGGGCGAACACTGAAGCTTTCTTT. Its protein is CASSHNDRANTEAFF.

The table lists this clone with a few counts. The V gene is TRBV11-2, the J gene TRBJ2-7; D might be TRBD1 (5 bases). Germline CDR1 and CDR2: SGHAT and FQNNGV. V gave up 5 bases and J gave up 2 bases, with 13 bases separating them. This CDR3 is built from 14 residues. Written as DNA, the CDR3 is TGTGCCAGCAGCCCGGCTACAGGTACCTACGAGCAGTACTTC. The encoded protein is CASSPATGTYEQYF.

The rearrangement uses TRBV18 and TRBJ1-2; D possibly corresponds to TRBD1 (6 bases). CDR1 and CDR2 (germline): KGHSH, LQKENI. Trimming took 4 bases from V and 8 from J, leaving 14 bases between them. This CDR3 region has 13 residues. The CDR3 bases are TGTGCCAGCTCACAGGACAGTGAGAGGGGCTACACCTTC. Translating it yields CASSQDSERGYTF.